This entry lists 16 T cell receptor beta chains sequenced from one sample in a study of vaccination and CD4 T cells after COVID-19. The Oncomine TCR Beta short-read assay generated sequence data from the DNA of cultured CD4+ T cells. TCRdb used MiXCR to reprocess the PCR reads, holding one entry per CDR3 protein. The sample contains some 5,300 distinct CDR3 sequences, around 32% of which appear only once. Stated treatment: 10-day PBMC culture with coronavirus spike peptide pools or control peptides (ViraFEST assay). No cognate antigen is known for these TCRs. The source material was CD4+ T cells from blood, cultured in vitro, sampled after SARS-CoV-2 vaccination. The receptors originated from a human donor who had recovered from COVID-19.

The chain links TRBV28 to TRBJ2-5, with D perhaps being TRBD1 or TRBD2 (6 bases each). Germline CDR1 is MDHEN and CDR2 is SYDVKM. Trimming left V 6 bases short and J 7 bases short, with 18 bases between. The CDR3 extends over 14 amino acids. CDR3 coding DNA: TGTGCCAGCAGCAAGCAGGGGATCGGGGGGACCCAGTACTTC. The encoded protein is CASSKQGIGGTQYF.

By share, this clonotype ranks as medium-sized. The chain has TRBV20-1 and TRBJ1-2; 7 bases match TRBD1. Germline V CDR1 and CDR2: DFQATT, SNEGSKA (reference sequence). The CDR3 spans 17 residues. Germline trimming cut 5 bases from V and 3 bases from J; bases unmatched to any gene: 18. DNA for the CDR3: TGCAGTGCTCTACCTCCCGGGACAGCCGGCCCCCACTATGGCTACACCTTC. Amino acid sequence: CSALPPGTAGPHYGYTF.

The chain joins TRBV19 to TRBJ2-3; possible D gene TRBD2, 7 bases. The germline V gene encodes CDR1 LNHDA and CDR2 SQIVND (reference sequence). V was pared by 4 bases and J by 4 bases, with 12 bases between. The CDR3 covers 14 residues. This chain's CDR3 is CASSKRGGPDTQYF. The CDR3 region has the DNA TGTGCCAGTAGTAAGAGGGGGGGCCCAGATACGCAGTATTTT.

In this sample, this clonotype turned up once. The J gene is TRBJ2-6, the V gene TRBV29-1; D is possibly TRBD1 (6 bases). Per germline, CDR1 SQVTM and CDR2 ANQGSEA. V lost 4 bases and J lost 0, with 10 bases in between. The length of the CDR3 is 15 residues. The CDR3 protein is CSVVQGNSGANVLTF. The CDR3 nucleotides read TGCAGCGTTGTACAGGGTAACTCTGGGGCCAACGTCCTGACTTTC.

This clonotype is medium-sized. V gene TRBV7-9 combines with J gene TRBJ2-7; TRBD1 might be the D (6 bases). Germline CDR1 and CDR2: SEHNR and FQNEAQ (reference sequence). CDR3 length: 12 residues. V was cut by 1 base and J by 12 bases, with 13 bases left in between. CDR3 in amino acids: CASSLGDTRRYF. For the CDR3, the DNA is TGTGCCAGCAGCTTAGGGGACACGCGTCGGTACTTC.

This clonotype is medium-sized within its sample. V usage is TRBV6-1 and J usage is TRBJ1-2; no firm D call. The CDR3 spans 12 residues. The germline gives CDR1 MNHNS, CDR2 SASEGT. V lost 6 bases and J lost 8, with 13 bases in between. As DNA, the CDR3 is TGTGCCAGCAGCAAAACTACGGGAGGCTACACCTTC. Its translation is CASSKTTGGYTF.

Details on this clonotype: No DNA is shown, since the ends of the CDR3 on it are uncertain; the CDR3 is the one TCRdb lists. The genes are TRBV7-5 and TRBJ2-1; TRBD2 is the table's D call and was not checked against the DNA. TRBV7-5 is a documented pseudogene. The length of the CDR3 is 18 amino acids, counting both ends. The chain's CDR3 is CISVPEALGLDPYNEQFF.

This sequence joins TRBV28 and TRBJ2-2, with 11 bases fitting TRBD1. CDR3 length equals 15 residues. CDR1 is MDHEN, CDR2 SYDVKM, per germline. Trimming removed 6 bases from V and 9 bases from J; junction bases left unmatched: 9. The CDR3 protein is CASSSGDRGGRELFF. CDR3 nucleotides: TGTGCCAGCAGCTCCGGGGACAGGGGGGGCCGGGAGCTGTTTTTT.

DNA for the CDR3: TGCAGTGCTTCTCCCGCGGGAGGAGAGGGTGGCACAGATACGCAGTATTTT. Protein: CSASPAGGEGGTDTQYF. V and J are TRBV20-1 and TRBJ2-3; TRBD2 aligns across 8 bases. V dropped 5 bases and J dropped 1; count of bases not matched to a gene: 14. CDR3 length equals 17 residues. In germline, CDR1 is DFQATT, CDR2 SNEGSKA (reference sequence).

This clonotype is labeled as medium-sized. J is TRBJ1-6 and V is TRBV6-1; perhaps TRBD1 as D (6 bases). The CDR3 is 16 residues long. The V and J ends lost 4 bases and 6 bases respectively, with 16 bases between them. The germline gives CDR1 MNHNS, CDR2 SASEGT. The CDR3 DNA reads TGTGCCAGCAGTGGGACTTCGGGACAAGTTAATTCACCCCTCCACTTT. Residues: CASSGTSGQVNSPLHF.

This clonotype is classed as medium-sized. V gene TRBV20-1 combines with J gene TRBJ2-3; 13 bases are a match to TRBD2. Germline CDR1 DFQATT, CDR2 SNEGSKA (reference sequence). The ends lost 3 bases at V and 6 bases at J; junction bases unmatched: 6. This CDR3 spans 15 amino acids. This CDR3 is CSARRTSGRGDTQYF. As DNA, the CDR3 is TGCAGTGCTAGGCGGACTAGCGGGAGAGGGGATACGCAGTATTTT.

This clonotype was picked up a small number of times. The rearrangement joins TRBV28 to TRBJ1-1; D may be TRBD1 (6 bases). V lost 6 bases and J lost 1, with 12 bases in between. The CDR3 has 14 amino acids. The germline V gene has CDR1 MDHEN and CDR2 SYDVKM. This CDR3 reads CASRGGGWNTEAFF. The CDR3 DNA is TGTGCCAGCAGGGGCGGGGGCTGGAACACTGAAGCTTTCTTT.

This clonotype is labeled medium-sized (0.01 to 0.1%). The chain recombines TRBV7-9 with TRBJ2-5; TRBD1 is a possible D gene (6 bases). V shed 1 base and J shed 4 bases, with 13 bases lying between them. Germline values: CDR1 SEHNR, CDR2 FQNEAQ (reference sequence). This CDR3 spans 15 amino acids. The CDR3 coding sequence is TGTGCCAGCAGCTTAGTTCTGGGGGCGGGAGAGACCCAGTACTTC. Encoded protein: CASSLVLGAGETQYF.

The chain has TRBV28 and TRBJ2-7; D call uncertain. CDR3 length equals 13 residues. The V gene's germline CDR1 is MDHEN and CDR2 SYDVKM. With 0 bases removed from V and 0 bases from J, the gap between germline ends came to 3 bases. CDR3 bases: TGTGCCAGCAGTTTATGGTCCTCCTACGAGCAGTACTTC. This translates into CASSLWSSYEQYF.

The J gene is TRBJ2-1, the V gene TRBV20-1; a possible D gene is TRBD2 (6 bases). This CDR3 spans 12 amino acids. The V end lost 2 bases, the J end lost 9 bases, and 11 bases lay between the germline ends. CDR1 is DFQATT, CDR2 SNEGSKA, per germline (reference sequence). The CDR3 coding sequence is TGCAGTGCTAGATTTTCCGGGGGTGAGCAGTTCTTC. Translated, it gives CSARFSGGEQFF.

The chain joins TRBV27 to TRBJ1-1; tentatively, D is TRBD1 (5 bases). The V end lost 9 bases, the J end lost 1 base, and 15 bases lay between the germline ends. The germline V gene encodes CDR1 MNHEY and CDR2 SMNVEV (reference sequence). CDR3 length equals 14 residues. In DNA, the CDR3 is TGTGCCAGTCACTCGGGACCGACGAACACTGAAGCTTTCTTT. This encodes CASHSGPTNTEAFF.